The next 5 T cell receptor beta chains were all read from a single sample in a study of identical twins. TCRdb reprocessed the 5' RACE reads via MiXCR and lists one record per CDR3 protein. The data show approximately 1.8 million distinct CDR3 sequences, under 35% seen once. Specimen: cord blood. These receptors all stem from a newborn girl in good health.

The V and J genes are TRBV5-1 and TRBJ2-5, with 12 bases lining up with TRBD2. The CDR3 runs to 15 residues. Per germline, CDR1 SGHRS and CDR2 YFSETQ. With V trimmed by 6 bases and J by 2 bases, 5 bases remained unmatched. The CDR3 nucleotides read TGCGCCAGCACTGGACTAGCGGGATCTCAAGAGACCCAGTACTTC. This codes for CASTGLAGSQETQYF.

This clonotype was observed many times. The V gene is TRBV29-1, the J gene TRBJ2-3; no definite D call. CDR1 and CDR2 from the germline V gene are SQVTM and ANQGSEA. The CDR3 length is 15 residues. The V and J ends lost 1 base and 0 bases respectively, with 11 bases between them. DNA for the CDR3: TGCAGCGTTGAAGGGGTGGCAGTAAGCACAGATACGCAGTATTTT. Its protein product is CSVEGVAVSTDTQYF.

This clonotype has just a few counts. The CDR3 DNA follows: TGTGCCATCAGCGAACGGGAAACTACCTACAATGAGCAGTTCTTC. Translation gives CAISERETTYNEQFF. V and J are TRBV10-3 and TRBJ2-1; D is perhaps TRBD2 (5 bases). The germline gives CDR1 ENHRY, CDR2 SYGVKD. Trimming removed 6 bases from V and 2 bases from J, with 14 bases in between. The CDR3 is 15 amino acids.

This clonotype was detected many times. V and J are TRBV29-1 and TRBJ2-7; D perhaps matches TRBD1 (5 bases). Trimming pared 6 bases from V and 3 bases from J, leaving 9 bases between. The CDR3 has 11 amino acids. The V gene's germline CDR1 is SQVTM and CDR2 ANQGSEA. The CDR3 nucleotides are TGCAGCGTCCAGGACATCTACGAGCAGTACTTC. Translation gives CSVQDIYEQYF.

This clonotype was observed a handful of times. The chain combines TRBV7-9 with TRBJ2-5, with 7 nucleotides matching TRBD2. CDR1 and CDR2 (germline): SEHNR, FQNEAQ (reference sequence). V shed 3 bases and J 4 bases; nucleotides not matched to a gene: 2. The CDR3 consists of 13 residues. The CDR3 sequence is CASSFRGVETQYF. The CDR3 DNA is TGTGCCAGCAGCTTTCGGGGGGTAGAGACCCAGTACTTC. Full variable domain (rest looked up from reference TRBV7-9 and TRBJ2-5): DTGVSQNPRHKITKRGQNVTFRCDPISEHNRLYWYRQTLGQGPEFLTYFQNEAQLEKSRLLSDRFSAERPKGSFSTLEIQRTEQGDSAMYLCASSFRGVETQYFGPGTRLLVL.